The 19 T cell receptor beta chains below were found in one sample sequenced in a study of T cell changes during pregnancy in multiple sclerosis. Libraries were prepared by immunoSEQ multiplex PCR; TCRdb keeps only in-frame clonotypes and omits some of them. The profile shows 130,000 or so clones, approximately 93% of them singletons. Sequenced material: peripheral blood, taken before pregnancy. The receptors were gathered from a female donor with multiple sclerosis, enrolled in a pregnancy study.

The CDR3 DNA is TGTGCCACCAGCAGAGGGACAGGGGGGACGGAGACCCAGTACTTC. Its protein product is CATSRGTGGTETQYF. The V and J genes are TRBV15 and TRBJ2-5; 10 bases agree with TRBD1. Germline V gene sequence: CDR1 LNHNV, CDR2 YYDKDF (reference sequence). The ends lost 1 base at V and 5 bases at J; junction bases unmatched: 4. This CDR3 comprises 15 residues.

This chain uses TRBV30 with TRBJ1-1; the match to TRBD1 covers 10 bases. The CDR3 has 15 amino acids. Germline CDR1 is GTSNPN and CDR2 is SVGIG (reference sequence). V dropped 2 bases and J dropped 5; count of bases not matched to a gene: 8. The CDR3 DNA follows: TGTGCCTGGAGTTTGACAGGGGGCAGTAAGACTGAAGCTTTCTTT. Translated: CAWSLTGGSKTEAFF.

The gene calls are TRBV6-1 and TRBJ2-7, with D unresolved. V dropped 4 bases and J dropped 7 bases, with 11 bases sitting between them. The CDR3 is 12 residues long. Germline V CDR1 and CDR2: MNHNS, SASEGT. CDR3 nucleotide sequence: TGTGCCAGCAGTGGAGTCCTTCGGGAGCAGTACTTC. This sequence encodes CASSGVLREQYF.

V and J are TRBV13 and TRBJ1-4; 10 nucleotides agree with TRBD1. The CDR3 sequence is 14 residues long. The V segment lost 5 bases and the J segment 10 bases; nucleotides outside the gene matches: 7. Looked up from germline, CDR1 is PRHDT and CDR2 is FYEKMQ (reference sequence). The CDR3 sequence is CASSAGTGEGKLFF. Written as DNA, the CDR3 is TGTGCCAGCAGCGCCGGGACAGGGGAGGGAAAACTGTTTTTT.

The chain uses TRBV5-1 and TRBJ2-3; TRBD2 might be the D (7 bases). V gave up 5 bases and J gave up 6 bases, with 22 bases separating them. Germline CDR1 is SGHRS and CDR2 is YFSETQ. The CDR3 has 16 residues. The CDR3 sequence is CASRFRGGPSEDTQYF. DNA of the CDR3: TGCGCCAGCAGATTTAGGGGGGGGCCTTCGGAGGATACGCAGTATTTT.

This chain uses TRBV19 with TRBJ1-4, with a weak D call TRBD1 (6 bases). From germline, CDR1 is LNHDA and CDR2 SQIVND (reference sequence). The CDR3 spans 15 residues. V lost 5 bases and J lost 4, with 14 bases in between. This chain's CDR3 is CASSYGQKNNEKLFF. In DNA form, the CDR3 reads TGTGCCAGTAGTTATGGACAGAAGAATAATGAAAAACTGTTTTTT.

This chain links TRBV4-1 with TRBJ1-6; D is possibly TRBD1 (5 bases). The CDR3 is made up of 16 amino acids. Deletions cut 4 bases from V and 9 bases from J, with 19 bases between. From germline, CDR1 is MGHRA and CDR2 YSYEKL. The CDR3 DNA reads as TGCGCCAGCAGCCCAACGACACACCGGGGACTTTCACCCCTCCACTTT. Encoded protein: CASSPTTHRGLSPLHF.

The CDR3 DNA reads as TGTGCCAGCAGCGTAGCTTGGGCGGGGGGCCAAGAGACCCAGTACTTC. As protein: CASSVAWAGGQETQYF. The chain couples TRBV9 to TRBJ2-5, with TRBD2 identical over 8 bases. Germline V gene data show CDR1 as SGDLS and CDR2 as YYNGEE. The CDR3 consists of 16 residues. The V and J ends lost 0 bases and 1 base, in that order; junction bases with no gene match: 5.

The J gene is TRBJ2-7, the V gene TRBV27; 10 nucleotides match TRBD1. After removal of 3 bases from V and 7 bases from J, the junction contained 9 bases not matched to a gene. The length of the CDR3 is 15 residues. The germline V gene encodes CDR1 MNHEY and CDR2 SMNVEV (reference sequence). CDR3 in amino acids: CASSFLGTGVREQYF. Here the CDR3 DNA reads TGTGCCAGCAGTTTTCTGGGGACAGGGGTTAGGGAGCAGTACTTC.

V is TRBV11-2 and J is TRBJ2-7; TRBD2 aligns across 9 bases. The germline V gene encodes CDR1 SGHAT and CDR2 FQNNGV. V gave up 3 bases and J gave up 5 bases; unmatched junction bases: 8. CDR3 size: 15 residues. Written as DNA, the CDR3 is TGTGCCAGCAGCTTCCGAGCGGGGGGTAAGAACGAGCAGTACTTC. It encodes CASSFRAGGKNEQYF.

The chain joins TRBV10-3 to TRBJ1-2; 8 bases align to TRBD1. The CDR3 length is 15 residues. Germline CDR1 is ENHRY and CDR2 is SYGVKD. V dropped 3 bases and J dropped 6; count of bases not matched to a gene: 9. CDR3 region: CAISDRTGRSDGYTF. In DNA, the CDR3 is TGTGCCATCAGTGACAGGACAGGGAGGTCCGATGGCTACACCTTC.

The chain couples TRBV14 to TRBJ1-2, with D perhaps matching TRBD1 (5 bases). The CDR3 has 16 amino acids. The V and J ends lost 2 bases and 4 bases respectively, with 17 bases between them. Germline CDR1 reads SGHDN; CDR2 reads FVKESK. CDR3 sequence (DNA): TGTGCCAGCAGCCAAACGCCGACAGAAAGTCGCTATGGCTACACCTTC. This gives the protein CASSQTPTESRYGYTF.

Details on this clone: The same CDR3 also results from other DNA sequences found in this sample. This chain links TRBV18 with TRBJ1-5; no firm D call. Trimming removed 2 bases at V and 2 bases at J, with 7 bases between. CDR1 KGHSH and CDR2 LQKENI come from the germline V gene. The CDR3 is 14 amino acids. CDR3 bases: TGTGCCAGCTCACCAGGTACGGGCAATCAGCCCCAGCATTTT. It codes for CASSPGTGNQPQHF.

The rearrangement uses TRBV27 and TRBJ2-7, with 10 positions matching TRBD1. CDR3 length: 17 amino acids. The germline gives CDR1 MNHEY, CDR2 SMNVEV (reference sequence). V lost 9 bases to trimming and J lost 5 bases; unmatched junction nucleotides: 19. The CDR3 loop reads CASSQWGGRDRGNEQYF. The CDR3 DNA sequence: TGTGCCAGTTCTCAGTGGGGGGGAAGGGACAGGGGCAACGAGCAGTACTTC.

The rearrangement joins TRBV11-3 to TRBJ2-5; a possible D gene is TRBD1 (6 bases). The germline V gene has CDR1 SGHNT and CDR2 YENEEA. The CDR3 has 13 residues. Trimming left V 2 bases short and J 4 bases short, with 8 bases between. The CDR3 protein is CASSLQGSETQYF. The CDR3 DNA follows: TGTGCCAGCAGCTTACAGGGGTCAGAGACCCAGTACTTC.

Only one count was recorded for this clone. In DNA, the CDR3 is TGTGCCAGCAGTAGATCGACAGGGGGCATCTATGGCTACACCTTC. Amino acids: CASSRSTGGIYGYTF. This chain connects TRBV6-1 to TRBJ1-2; 10 nucleotides match TRBD1. The germline CDR1 and CDR2 sequences are MNHNS and SASEGT. The CDR3 spans 15 residues. After removal of 5 bases from V and 4 bases from J, the junction contained 7 bases not matched to a gene.

CDR3 DNA: TGTGCCAGCAGCCGGACAGGGGGCACTGAGCAGTTCTTC. Translation gives CASSRTGGTEQFF. The V call is TRBV5-5, the J call TRBJ2-1; 11 nucleotides match TRBD1. Germline trimming cut 4 bases from V and 9 bases from J; bases unmatched to any gene: 3. This CDR3 has 13 residues. From germline, CDR1 is SGHKS and CDR2 YYEKEE (reference sequence).

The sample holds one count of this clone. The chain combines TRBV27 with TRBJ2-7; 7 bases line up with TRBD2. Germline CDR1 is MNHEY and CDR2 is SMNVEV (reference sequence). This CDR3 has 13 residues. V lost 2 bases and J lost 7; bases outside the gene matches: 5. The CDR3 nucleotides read TGTGCCAGCAGTTTAGCGGGAGTGGGTGAGCAGTACTTC. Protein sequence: CASSLAGVGEQYF.

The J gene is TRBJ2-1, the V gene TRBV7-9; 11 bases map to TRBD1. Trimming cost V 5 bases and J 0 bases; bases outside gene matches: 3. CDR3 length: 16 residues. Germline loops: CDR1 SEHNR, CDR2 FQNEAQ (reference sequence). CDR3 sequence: CASSDGTGGSYNEQFF. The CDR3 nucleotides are TGTGCCAGCAGCGATGGGACAGGGGGCTCCTACAATGAGCAGTTCTTC.